What follows describes a single T cell receptor beta chain. This entry is derived from a study of cytomegalovirus exposure and HLA in healthy donors. The CDR3 is made up of 16 amino acids. Per the germline V gene, CDR1 is SGHRS and CDR2 is YFSETQ. The V and J ends lost 0 bases and 5 bases respectively, with 16 bases between them. Primers included in the PCR were 60 Vbeta and 13 Jbeta primers. The protocol was immunoSEQ multiplex PCR, while the TCRdb copy is restricted to in-frame clones and leaves out a portion. The data contain approximately 190,000 clones, roughly four fifths of them singletons. The specimen was PBMCs. V gene TRBV5-1 combines with J gene TRBJ2-3; the D gene is possibly TRBD2 (5 bases). The receptor's source is a woman in her 30s in good health and CMV-seropositive. CDR3 residues: CASSLAYSAQVDTQYF. CDR3 DNA sequence: TGCGCCAGCAGCTTGGCCTATAGCGCCCAAGTAGATACGCAGTATTTT.